These T cell receptor beta chains were read from a single sample in a study of T cells in narcolepsy. TCRdb's table, derived via immunoSEQ multiplex PCR, lists solely in-frame clones and lacks some. The sample includes approximately 16,000 clones, about two thirds of them seen just once. The sample was CD45RA- memory CD8+ T cells from PBMCs. These receptors all come from a human donor with narcolepsy. Both conserved end residues are part of each CDR3. The D gene is left open where the match is weak. The listing skips clone size in some rows; elsewhere it reads once, few, many or a size class.

D gene: -
J gene: TRBJ2-7
V gene: TRBV6-5
clone size: once
CDR3 DNA: TGTGCCAGCAAGCCCGGGGCCGAGACCTACGAGCAGTACTTC
CDR3 protein: CASKPGAETYEQYF

D gene: -
J gene: TRBJ2-2
V gene: TRBV10-2
clone size: -
CDR3 DNA: TGCGCCAGCGGAAGGACCGGGGAGCTGTTTTTT
CDR3 protein: CASGRTGELFF

D gene: -
J gene: TRBJ2-7
V gene: TRBV5-4
clone size: -
CDR3 DNA: TGTGCCAGCAGCTTGTTATCCTACGAGCAGTACTTC
CDR3 protein: CASSLLSYEQYF

D gene: -
J gene: TRBJ2-5
V gene: TRBV5-1
clone size: large
CDR3 DNA: TGCGCCAGCAGCTTGGTGGGATCGCCCCAGTACTTC
CDR3 protein: CASSLVGSPQYF

D gene: -
J gene: TRBJ2-7
V gene: TRBV9
clone size: -
CDR3 DNA: TGTGCCAGCAGCGACAGGGTTACCTACGAGCAGTACTTC
CDR3 protein: CASSDRVTYEQYF

D gene: -
J gene: TRBJ1-2
V gene: TRBV13
clone size: few
CDR3 DNA: TGTGCCAGCAGCTCCGCATCGGACCTAGGCAGAGATGGCTACACCTTC
CDR3 protein: CASSSASDLGRDGYTF

D gene: TRBD1
J gene: TRBJ2-5
V gene: TRBV6-5
clone size: -
CDR3 DNA: TGTGCCAGCAGTTACTTCGGGACAGGGAGAGAGACCCAGTACTTC
CDR3 protein: CASSYFGTGRETQYF

D gene: -
J gene: TRBJ1-2
V gene: TRBV7-8
clone size: -
CDR3 DNA: TGTGCCAGCAGCTTAGGGGCAGGGACGAACTATGGCTACACCTTC
CDR3 protein: CASSLGAGTNYGYTF

D gene: TRBD2
J gene: TRBJ2-7
V gene: TRBV11-2
clone size: -
CDR3 DNA: TGTGCCAGCAGCCCTCATCCGGGACTAGCGGGGACCGAGCAGTACTTC
CDR3 protein: CASSPHPGLAGTEQYF

D gene: -
J gene: TRBJ1-4
V gene: TRBV27
clone size: few
CDR3 DNA: TGTGCCAGCAGTTCCCAGGGTAGTCGTGAAAAACTGTTTTTT
CDR3 protein: CASSSQGSREKLFF

D gene: -
J gene: TRBJ2-7
V gene: TRBV4-2
clone size: -
CDR3 DNA: TGTGCCAGCAGCCCAGGGGGACTAACCACCCACTACGAGCAGTACTTC
CDR3 protein: CASSPGGLTTHYEQYF

D gene: -
J gene: TRBJ2-1
V gene: TRBV6-5
clone size: once
CDR3 DNA: TGTGCCAGCACAAAGGCCGGCTACAATGAGCAGTTCTTC
CDR3 protein: CASTKAGYNEQFF

D gene: -
J gene: TRBJ1-5
V gene: TRBV7-3
clone size: -
CDR3 DNA: TGTGCCAGCAGCTCCGCGGGATATAGCAATCAGCCCCAGCATTTT
CDR3 protein: CASSSAGYSNQPQHF

D gene: TRBD2
J gene: TRBJ2-5
V gene: TRBV6-5
clone size: -
CDR3 DNA: TGTGCCAGCAGTTACTCGACGGGGGGGGAGAAGTACTTC
CDR3 protein: CASSYSTGGEKYF

D gene: -
J gene: TRBJ2-7
V gene: TRBV5-5
clone size: -
CDR3 DNA: TGTGCCAGCAGCTTTTTCATAGGCTTAACCTACGAGCAGTACTTC
CDR3 protein: CASSFFIGLTYEQYF

D gene: -
J gene: TRBJ2-2
V gene: TRBV7-9
clone size: -
CDR3 DNA: TGTGCCAGCAGCTTGGGGGCCGGGGAGCTGTTTTTT
CDR3 protein: CASSLGAGELFF

D gene: -
J gene: TRBJ2-2
V gene: TRBV4-1
clone size: -
CDR3 DNA: TGCGCCAGCAGCCAAGCCCCTACAGAAAACACCGGGGAGCTGTTTTTT
CDR3 protein: CASSQAPTENTGELFF

D gene: TRBD2
J gene: TRBJ2-7
V gene: TRBV9
clone size: -
CDR3 DNA: TGTGCCAGCAGCACCGGACTAGGAACCTACGAGCAGTACTTC
CDR3 protein: CASSTGLGTYEQYF

D gene: -
J gene: TRBJ1-3
V gene: TRBV7-3
clone size: few
CDR3 DNA: TGTGCCAGCAGCTTGTCTGGGGGGTTTGGAAACACCATATATTTT
CDR3 protein: CASSLSGGFGNTIYF

D gene: TRBD1
J gene: TRBJ1-1
V gene: TRBV5-6
clone size: -
CDR3 DNA: TGTGCCAGCAGCTCAGGGGGCCACACTGAAGCTTTCTTT
CDR3 protein: CASSSGGHTEAFF

D gene: -
J gene: TRBJ2-1
V gene: TRBV7-7
clone size: -
CDR3 DNA: TGTGCCAGCAGCCAGGTTGGGGGGGAGCAGTTCTTC
CDR3 protein: CASSQVGGEQFF

D gene: TRBD1
J gene: TRBJ2-2
V gene: TRBV9
clone size: -
CDR3 DNA: TGTGCCAGCAGCGCCCTCCGACAGGGGGGCACCGGGGAGCTGTTTTTT
CDR3 protein: CASSALRQGGTGELFF

D gene: -
J gene: TRBJ2-2
V gene: TRBV19
clone size: -
CDR3 DNA: TGTGCCAGTAGCTGGGCCGGGGAGCTGTTTTTT
CDR3 protein: CASSWAGELFF

D gene: -
J gene: TRBJ1-1
V gene: TRBV6-5
clone size: -
CDR3 DNA: TGTGCCAGCAGTTACCGCGTCTTTTCAGACAACACTGAAGCTTTCTTT
CDR3 protein: CASSYRVFSDNTEAFF

D gene: -
J gene: TRBJ2-5
V gene: TRBV13
clone size: -
CDR3 DNA: TGTGCCAGCAGCTTGGGATCTCAAGAGACCCAGTACTTC
CDR3 protein: CASSLGSQETQYF

D gene: -
J gene: TRBJ1-6
V gene: TRBV28
clone size: few
CDR3 DNA: TGTGCCAGCAGTTTAGTAGTGGGGGCAGCACTAAGGGATAATTCACCCCTCCACTTT
CDR3 protein: CASSLVVGAALRDNSPLHF

D gene: -
J gene: TRBJ2-7
V gene: TRBV30
clone size: few
CDR3 DNA: TGTGCCTGGATAGCCGGACGTATTAAGACCTACGAGCAGTACTTC
CDR3 protein: CAWIAGRIKTYEQYF

D gene: -
J gene: TRBJ2-1
V gene: TRBV7-8
clone size: -
CDR3 DNA: TGTGCCAGCAGAAACGGCGTGGGGGCCCCCTTTGCCAATGAGCAGTTCTTC
CDR3 protein: CASRNGVGAPFANEQFF

D gene: -
J gene: TRBJ1-2
V gene: TRBV2
clone size: -
CDR3 DNA: TGTGCCAGCAGTGTTACGGGGCTAAACTATGGCTACACCTTC
CDR3 protein: CASSVTGLNYGYTF

D gene: -
J gene: TRBJ2-5
V gene: TRBV5-1
clone size: -
CDR3 DNA: TGCGCCAGCAGCTTTGGCTGGGAGCAGTACTTC
CDR3 protein: CASSFGWEQYF

D gene: -
J gene: TRBJ2-5
V gene: TRBV7-9
clone size: -
CDR3 DNA: TGTGCCAGCAGCCCCCGGGTAGGGGACTTGGGACAAGAGACCCAGTACTTC
CDR3 protein: CASSPRVGDLGQETQYF

D gene: -
J gene: TRBJ2-2
V gene: TRBV7-8
clone size: -
CDR3 DNA: TGTGCCAGCAGCTTAGCACAGGGTACCGGGGAGCTGTTTTTT
CDR3 protein: CASSLAQGTGELFF

D gene: -
J gene: TRBJ1-2
V gene: TRBV2
clone size: medium-sized
CDR3 DNA: TGTGCCAGCAGTGAACCAGGGTCCCACTATGGCTACACCTTC
CDR3 protein: CASSEPGSHYGYTF

D gene: -
J gene: TRBJ2-1
V gene: TRBV10-3
clone size: few
CDR3 DNA: TGTGCCATCAGTGAAGGACTATACAATGAGCAGTTCTTC
CDR3 protein: CAISEGLYNEQFF

D gene: -
J gene: TRBJ2-5
V gene: TRBV6-5
clone size: -
CDR3 DNA: TGTGCCAGTATCTATGAGACCCAGTACTTC
CDR3 protein: CASIYETQYF

D gene: -
J gene: TRBJ2-5
V gene: TRBV16
clone size: once
CDR3 DNA: TGTGCCAGCAGACGAAGGGGAGAAGTTGAGACCCAGTACTTC
CDR3 protein: CASRRRGEVETQYF

D gene: TRBD1
J gene: TRBJ1-1
V gene: TRBV19
clone size: -
CDR3 DNA: TGTGCCAGTAGTCGGGACAGCCCACAGTTT
CDR3 protein: CASSRDSPQF

D gene: -
J gene: TRBJ1-1
V gene: TRBV10-3
clone size: -
CDR3 DNA: TGTGCCATCAGTGAGTTAGCGAACACTGAAGCTTTCTTT
CDR3 protein: CAISELANTEAFF

D gene: TRBD1
J gene: TRBJ2-7
V gene: TRBV4-1
clone size: -
CDR3 DNA: TGCGCCAGCAGCCAAGAAGCGGAGGAGACAGGGTACTACGAGCAGTACTTC
CDR3 protein: CASSQEAEETGYYEQYF